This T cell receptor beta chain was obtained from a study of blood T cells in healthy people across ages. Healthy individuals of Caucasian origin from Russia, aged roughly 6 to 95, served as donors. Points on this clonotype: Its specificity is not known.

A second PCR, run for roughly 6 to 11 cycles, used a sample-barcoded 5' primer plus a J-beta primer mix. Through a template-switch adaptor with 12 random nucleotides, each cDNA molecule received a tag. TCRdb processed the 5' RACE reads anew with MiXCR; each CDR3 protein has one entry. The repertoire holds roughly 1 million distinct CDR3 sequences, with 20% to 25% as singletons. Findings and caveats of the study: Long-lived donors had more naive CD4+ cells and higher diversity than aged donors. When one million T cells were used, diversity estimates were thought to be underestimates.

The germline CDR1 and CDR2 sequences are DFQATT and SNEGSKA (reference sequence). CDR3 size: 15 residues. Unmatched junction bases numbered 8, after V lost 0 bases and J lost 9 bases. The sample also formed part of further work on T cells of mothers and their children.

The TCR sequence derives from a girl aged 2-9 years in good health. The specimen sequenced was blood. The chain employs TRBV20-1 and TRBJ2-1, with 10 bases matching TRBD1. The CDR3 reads CSARDVRQGAFEQFF. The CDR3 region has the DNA TGCAGTGCTAGAGATGTGAGACAGGGGGCTTTTGAGCAGTTCTTC.